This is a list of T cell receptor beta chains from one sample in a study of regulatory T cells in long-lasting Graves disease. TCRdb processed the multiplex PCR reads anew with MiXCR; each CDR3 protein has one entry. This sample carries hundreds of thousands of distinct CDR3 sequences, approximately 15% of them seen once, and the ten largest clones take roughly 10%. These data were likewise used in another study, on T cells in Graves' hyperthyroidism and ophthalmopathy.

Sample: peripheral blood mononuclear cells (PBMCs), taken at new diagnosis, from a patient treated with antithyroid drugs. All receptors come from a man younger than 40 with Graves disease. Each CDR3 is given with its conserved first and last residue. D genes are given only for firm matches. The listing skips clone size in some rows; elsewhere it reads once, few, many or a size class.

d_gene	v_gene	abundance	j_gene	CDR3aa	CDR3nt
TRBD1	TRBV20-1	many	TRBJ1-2	CSGYNRGRGGYTF	TGCAGTGGGTACAACAGGGGGCGCGGCGGCTACACCTTC
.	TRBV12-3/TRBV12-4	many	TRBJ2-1	CASSFSGGDEQFF	TGTGCCAGCAGTTTCTCAGGCGGAGATGAGCAGTTCTTC
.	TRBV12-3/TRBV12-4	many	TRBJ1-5	CASSFLPGISHHQPQHF	TGTGCCAGCAGTTTCCTTCCCGGGATAAGCCATCATCAGCCCCAGCATTTT
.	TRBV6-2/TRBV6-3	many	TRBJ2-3	CASSDTQYF	TGTGCCAGCTCAGATACGCAGTATTTT
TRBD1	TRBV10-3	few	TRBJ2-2	CATSVGTGQGGELFF	TGTGCCACCTCGGTGGGGACAGGGCAGGGCGGGGAGCTGTTTTTT
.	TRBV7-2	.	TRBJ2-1	CASSLRRIFYNKQFF	TGTGCCAGCAGCTTAAGGCGGATTTTCTACAATAAGCAGTTCTTC
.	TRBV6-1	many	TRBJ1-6	CASRSEQGSGNSPLHF	TGTGCCAGCAGGAGCGAACAGGGTTCGGGGAATTCACCCCTCCACTTT
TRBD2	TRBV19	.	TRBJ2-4	CASSGRGGKNIQYF	TGTGCCAGTAGCGGGCGCGGGGGCAAAAACATTCAGTACTTC
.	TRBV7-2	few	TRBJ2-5	CASSLNGRSETQYF	TGTGCCAGCAGCTTAAACGGGAGATCGGAGACCCAGTACTTC
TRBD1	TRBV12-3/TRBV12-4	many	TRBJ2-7	CASSGQGVYEQYF	TGTGCCAGCAGTGGACAGGGGGTGTACGAGCAGTACTTC
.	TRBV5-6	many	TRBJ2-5	CASRQTGSGETQYF	TGTGCCAGCAGACAAACAGGGTCAGGGGAGACCCAGTACTTC
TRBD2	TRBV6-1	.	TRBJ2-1	CASRAPGLAGLSSYNEQFF	TGTGCCAGCAGAGCCCCGGGACTAGCGGGACTAAGCTCCTACAATGAGCAGTTCTTC
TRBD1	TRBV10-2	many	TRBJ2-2	CASIGQGRGTGELFF	TGCGCCAGCATAGGACAGGGGAGGGGCACCGGGGAGCTGTTTTTT
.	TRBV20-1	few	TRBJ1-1	CSARNGNTEAFF	TGCAGTGCTAGAAATGGAAACACTGAAGCTTTCTTT
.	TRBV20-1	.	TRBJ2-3	CSAGERRGDTDTQYF	TGCAGTGCTGGGGAGAGGAGGGGGGACACAGATACGCAGTATTTT
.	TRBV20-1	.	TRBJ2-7	CSASPFVATYEQYF	TGCAGTGCTAGTCCTTTCGTGGCAACCTACGAGCAGTACTTC
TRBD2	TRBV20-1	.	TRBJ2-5	CSAGLAGAGETQYF	TGCAGTGCGGGACTAGCGGGAGCGGGGGAGACCCAGTACTTC
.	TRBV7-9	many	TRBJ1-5	CASSLREGTALSF	TGTGCCAGCAGCTTGAGGGAAGGGACCGCCCTTTCTTTT
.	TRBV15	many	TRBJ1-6	CATSRPADNSPLHF	TGTGCCACCAGCAGGCCAGCTGATAATTCACCCCTCCACTTT
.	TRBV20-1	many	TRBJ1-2	CSARGAGGYTF	TGCAGTGCTAGAGGCGCGGGAGGCTACACCTTC
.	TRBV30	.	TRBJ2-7	CAWTPHGAEFYEQYF	TGTGCCTGGACCCCCCACGGGGCGGAATTCTACGAGCAGTACTTC
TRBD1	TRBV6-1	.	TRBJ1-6	CASSPQAAGGNSPLHF	TGTGCCAGCAGCCCCCAGGCGGCAGGGGGCAATTCACCCCTCCACTTT
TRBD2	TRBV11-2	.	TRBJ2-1	CASSSLAGSSYNEQFF	TGTGCCAGCAGCTCCTTAGCGGGAAGTTCCTACAATGAGCAGTTCTTC
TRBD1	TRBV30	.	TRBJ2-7	CASQRDRGIGYEQYF	TGTGCCTCACAACGGGACAGGGGAATCGGATACGAGCAGTACTTC
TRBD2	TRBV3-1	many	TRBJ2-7	CASSRLGTRLEQYF	TGTGCCAGCAGCAGGCTCGGGACTAGACTCGAGCAGTACTTC